Listed here is a single T cell receptor (beta chain). Antigen: not known. This sample is part of a study of beta chain features in type 1 diabetes. Study information: Investigators examined more than 90 million sorted cells across all samples. Whole-study findings and limits: Shorter TCRB CDR3s, moderately but significantly so, were found in Type 1 diabetes patients in all four CD4+ subsets.

Germline CDR1 and CDR2: SQVTM and ANQGSEA. CDR3 length: 17 amino acids. The junction had 6 bases not matched to a gene; V was cut back by 4 bases and J by 1 base. Central memory, naive, regulatory and stem cell-like memory CD4+ cells were sorted by CD45RO/CCR7/CD25/CD127/CD95/CD27. Expressed TCRB transcripts were sequenced because the entire RNA isolate underwent reverse transcription. Read counts averaged around 3.6 million for samples of naive, central memory and regulatory T cells. Measured with immunoSEQ multiplex PCR; TCRdb has only the in-frame clones, and not every one. The data hold about 160,000 clones, with 9% to 10% observed a single time.

The clonotype originates from a woman younger than 35 in good health. The sequencing input was central memory CD4+ T cells from blood. The chain joins TRBV29-1 to TRBJ2-6; TRBD1 aligns across 11 bases. The CDR3 loop is CSVGGGQGDSGANVLTF. DNA for the CDR3: TGCAGCGTTGGCGGGGGACAGGGGGATTCTGGGGCCAACGTCCTGACTTTC.